This T cell receptor (beta chain) was identified in a study of OX40 agonist ivuxolimab in advanced cancers. Study context: Three patients showed partial responses: one hepatocellular carcinoma and two cutaneous melanoma cases.

Overall study results and limits: On average, a greater number of expanded clones characterised CD8+ T cells relative to CD4+. By week 6 at 0.1 to 3.0 mg/kg, blood CD4+ and CD8+ T cells had expanded clonally.

Clones were sequenced by immunoSEQ multiplex PCR, and TCRdb holds only the in-frame ones, with some missing. The table has some 76,000 clones, 70% to 90% seen once. Patients were ruled out by autoimmune disease history or systemic immunosuppression. The CDR3 contains 16 residues. Trimming removed 1 base from V and 5 bases from J; junction bases left unmatched: 7. Per the germline V gene, CDR1 is LGHNA and CDR2 is YNFKEQ. As for this clone: Its antigen is as yet unknown.

This TCR came from an adult with an advanced solid tumor such as melanoma, head and neck, liver or kidney cancer. The V and J genes are TRBV4-2 and TRBJ2-5, with 10 bases that match TRBD2. Sequencing was performed on CD4+ or CD8+ T cells sorted from blood, taken in a trial of the OX40 agonist ivuxolimab. CDR3 sequence reads: CASSQGGAGGEETQYF. The CDR3 nucleotides are TGTGCCAGCAGCCAAGGGGGAGCGGGAGGGGAGGAGACCCAGTACTTC.